This passage covers 22 T cell receptor beta chains from one sample sequenced in a study of Ad26.COV2.S vaccination and SARS-CoV-2 variants. Assay: immunoSEQ multiplex PCR; the TCRdb copy retains only in-frame clones and omits some. The table shows about 460,000 clones, with nearly 90% occurring only once. The treatment was: roughly 20 received Ad26.COV2.S at low or high dose, single or two shots; roughly 5 received placebo; per-sample allocation not given. The investigators took samples on day 63 after the first vaccine or placebo injection. The sample was peripheral blood, taken in a trial of Ad26.COV2.S vaccine versus placebo. The receptors here all came from a person between 18 and 59 years old who received the Ad26.COV2.S COVID-19 vaccine or a placebo.

The V gene is TRBV5-1, the J gene TRBJ1-5, with 9 bases identical to TRBD1. V lost 0 bases, J lost 6 bases, and 13 bases stayed unmatched. Germline V lookup: CDR1 SGHRS, CDR2 YFSETQ. The CDR3 spans 18 residues. CDR3 coding DNA: TGCGCCAGCAGCTTGGTACCCCTACAGGGGGCTTCGGGTCAGCCCCAGCATTTT. Translating it yields CASSLVPLQGASGQPQHF.

The rearrangement joins TRBV18 to TRBJ1-3, with TRBD1 matching over 11 bases. CDR3 length equals 16 residues. Germline CDR1 is KGHSH and CDR2 is LQKENI. V shed 3 bases, J shed 4 bases, and the junction held 5 bases outside the gene matches. The CDR3 region is CASSPTGTGGGNTIYF. The CDR3 DNA sequence: TGTGCCAGCTCACCTACCGGGACAGGGGGAGGAAACACCATATATTTT.

The rearrangement joins TRBV5-1 to TRBJ2-1; no definite D call. The CDR3 loop spans 12 amino acids. Between the trimmed V and J ends, which lost 3 bases and 8 bases, there was a span of 9 bases. The germline V gene encodes CDR1 SGHRS and CDR2 YFSETQ. The CDR3 region is CASSSELYEQFF. In DNA form, the CDR3 reads TGCGCCAGCAGCTCTGAACTATATGAGCAGTTCTTC. The whole variable domain, filled in from reference TRBV5-1 and TRBJ2-1, reads KAGVTQTPRYLIKTRGQQVTLSCSPISGHRSVSWYQQTPGQGLQFLFEYFSETQRNKGNFPGRFSGRQFSNSRSEMNVSTLELGDSALYLCASSSELYEQFFGPGTRLTVL.

V usage is TRBV28 and J usage is TRBJ2-6, with D possibly TRBD2 on 5 matching bases. The CDR3 sequence is 16 residues long. Germline CDR1 reads MDHEN; CDR2 reads SYDVKM. V lost 8 bases to trimming and J lost 4 bases, with 18 bases between them. CDR3 loop: CASARAGVSGANVLTF. The CDR3 DNA reads as TGTGCCAGCGCCCGGGCGGGTGTCTCCGGGGCCAACGTCCTGACTTTC.

The chain joins TRBV6-5 to TRBJ2-2; no firm D call. CDR1 and CDR2 (germline): MNHEY, SVGAGI. The CDR3 is 14 residues long. Trimming took 1 base from V and 1 from J, leaving 4 bases between them. CDR3 amino acids: CASSYWMNTGELFF. CDR3 bases: TGTGCCAGCAGTTACTGGATGAACACCGGGGAGCTGTTTTTT.

This clone has a single count. The chain links TRBV6-5 to TRBJ1-4; 7 nucleotides match TRBD1. V gave up 6 bases and J gave up 8 bases; unmatched junction bases: 12. CDR1 is MNHEY and CDR2 is SVGAGI in the germline V gene. The CDR3 has 15 residues. The CDR3 nucleotides read TGTGCCAGCAGCCGGAAACCCGGGACAGCCGAAAAACTGTTTTTT. Its protein is CASSRKPGTAEKLFF.

The chain is built from TRBV4-1 and TRBJ2-5; 7 bases fit TRBD2. The germline V gene encodes CDR1 MGHRA and CDR2 YSYEKL. The length of the CDR3 is 13 residues. The junction had 1 base not matched to a gene; V was cut back by 6 bases and J by 0 bases. For the CDR3, the DNA is TGCGCCAGCAGGGGGGGGTACCAAGAGACCCAGTACTTC. Encoded protein: CASRGGYQETQYF.

This clone was detected a few times. The chain uses TRBV25-1 and TRBJ1-5; D unclear. Deletions cut 3 bases from V and 3 bases from J, with 9 bases between. CDR1 is MGHDK, CDR2 SYGVNS, per germline. The CDR3 sequence is 14 residues long. The CDR3 DNA sequence: TGTGCCAGCAGTGATCGAGAGTTCAATCAGCCCCAGCATTTT. Its translation is CASSDREFNQPQHF.

The chain uses TRBV15 and TRBJ2-1, with 13 positions matching TRBD2. Trimming took 0 bases from V and 5 from J; bases not matched to a gene: 7. This CDR3 contains 18 residues. The germline V gene encodes CDR1 LNHNV and CDR2 YYDKDF (reference sequence). The CDR3 spells CATSRDGLAGELDNEQFF. The CDR3 bases are TGTGCCACCAGCAGAGATGGACTAGCGGGAGAGCTTGACAATGAGCAGTTCTTC.

The chain links TRBV7-9 to TRBJ2-3, with 8 positions matching TRBD2. With V trimmed by 1 base and J by 3 bases, 3 bases remained unmatched. The length of the CDR3 is 15 residues. CDR1 SEHNR and CDR2 FQNEAQ come from the germline V gene (reference sequence). The CDR3 loop is CASSLVASGTDTQYF. The CDR3 DNA reads TGTGCCAGCAGCTTAGTGGCTAGCGGGACAGATACGCAGTATTTT.

The J gene is TRBJ1-2, the V gene TRBV6-5; 7 bases are a match to TRBD1. There are 14 residues in the CDR3. V was clipped by 7 bases and J by 4 bases; unmatched bases: 9. Germline CDR1 reads MNHEY; CDR2 reads SVGAGI. The CDR3 DNA sequence: TGTGCCAGCAATATCCCAGGGGGGACCTATGGCTACACCTTC. Translated: CASNIPGGTYGYTF.

The V and J genes are TRBV27 and TRBJ2-7, with 7 bases identical to TRBD2. CDR1 and CDR2 from the germline V gene are MNHEY and SMNVEV (reference sequence). After removal of 5 bases from V and 0 bases from J, the junction contained 10 bases not matched to a gene. There are 16 residues in the CDR3. CDR3 amino acids: CASSKTSGASSYEQYF. The CDR3 DNA follows: TGTGCCAGCAGTAAAACCAGCGGGGCGAGCTCCTACGAGCAGTACTTC.

The chain has TRBV5-5 and TRBJ2-5, with 13 bases fitting TRBD2. V shed 2 bases and J 0 bases; nucleotides not matched to a gene: 1. CDR3 length equals 16 residues. Germline values: CDR1 SGHKS, CDR2 YYEKEE (reference sequence). CDR3 nucleotides: TGTGCCAGCAGCTTCGGGACTAGCGGGAACCAAGAGACCCAGTACTTC. The encoded protein is CASSFGTSGNQETQYF.

The chain couples TRBV18 to TRBJ1-2, with 8 bases identical to TRBD1. CDR3 length: 13 residues. V lost 2 bases, J lost 7 bases, and 3 bases stayed unmatched. CDR1 is KGHSH, CDR2 LQKENI, per germline. The CDR3 DNA sequence: TGTGCCAGCTCACCAGGACAGGGAAGTGGCTACACCTTC. Its protein product is CASSPGQGSGYTF.

Regarding this clone: Other DNA sequences in the sample encode the same CDR3. The chain uses TRBV10-3 and TRBJ2-7; 9 nucleotides agree with TRBD2. This CDR3 is 14 amino acids long. Germline V gives CDR1 ENHRY, CDR2 SYGVKD. The J segment lost 2 bases and the V segment lost 2 bases, leaving 1 base of the junction unmatched. As DNA, the CDR3 is TGTGCCATCAGTGAGCTAGCGGGGACCTACGAGCAGTACTTC. Encoded protein: CAISELAGTYEQYF.

The chain links TRBV9 to TRBJ2-1, with unresolved D. The V end was cut by 0 bases, the J end by 5 bases, with 12 bases between. Germline CDR1 SGDLS, CDR2 YYNGEE. This CDR3 comprises 15 residues. CDR3 bases: TGTGCCAGCAGCGTAGGGCCTAGTCGTAACAATGAGCAGTTCTTC. Translation gives CASSVGPSRNNEQFF. Filled out from reference TRBV9 and TRBJ2-1, the complete variable domain reads DSGVTQTPKHLITATGQRVTLRCSPRSGDLSVYWYQQSLDQGLQFLIQYYNGEERAKGNILERFSAQQFPDLHSELNLSSLELGDSALYFCASSVGPSRNNEQFFGPGTRLTVL.

V gene TRBV28 combines with J gene TRBJ1-3, with 7 bases identical to TRBD1. The CDR3 runs to 14 residues. Germline loops: CDR1 MDHEN, CDR2 SYDVKM. Trimming cost V 7 bases and J 0 bases; bases outside gene matches: 3. Here the CDR3 reads CASKPGGSGNTIYF. In DNA form, the CDR3 reads TGTGCCAGCAAGCCAGGGGGCTCTGGAAACACCATATATTTT.

The rearrangement uses TRBV19 and TRBJ2-7; TRBD2 matches 9 bases. This CDR3 is built from 17 residues. The germline V gene has CDR1 LNHDA and CDR2 SQIVND (reference sequence). Unmatched junction bases numbered 11, after V lost 3 bases and J lost 2 bases. DNA of the CDR3: TGTGCCAGTAGTATCAGGGTAGCGGGAGATTTCGCCTACGAGCAGTACTTC. Protein sequence: CASSIRVAGDFAYEQYF.

This rearrangement joins TRBV13 to TRBJ1-2, with TRBD1 matching over 7 bases. Germline V CDR1 and CDR2: PRHDT, FYEKMQ (reference sequence). Germline trimming cut 7 bases from V and 4 bases from J; bases unmatched to any gene: 6. CDR3 length: 13 amino acids. The CDR3 region has the DNA TGTGCCAGCAACCCACAGGGGTTCTATGGCTACACCTTC. It translates to CASNPQGFYGYTF.

Concerning this clone: Distinct nucleotide sequences in the sample also encode this CDR3. The chain uses TRBV11-2 and TRBJ1-2, with D unclear. Trimming left V 5 bases short and J 1 base short, with 8 bases between. This CDR3 comprises 13 residues. Germline loops: CDR1 SGHAT, CDR2 FQNNGV. CDR3 DNA sequence: TGTGCCAGCAGCCAGACTGGTAACTATGGCTACACCTTC. Translated: CASSQTGNYGYTF. Looking up the rest from reference TRBV11-2 and TRBJ1-2 gives the full variable domain: EAGVAQSPRYKIIEKRQSVAFWCNPISGHATLYWYQQILGQGPKLLIQFQNNGVVDDSQLPKDRFSAERLKGVDSTLKIQPAKLEDSAVYLCASSQTGNYGYTFGSGTRLTVV.

The chain recombines TRBV25-1 with TRBJ2-4; D ambiguous. CDR1 and CDR2 (germline): MGHDK, SYGVNS. This CDR3 is built from 16 residues. The ends were cut back, 3 bases at V and 0 bases at J, with 12 bases in the middle. CDR3 loop: CASSDVVRKAKNIQYF. The CDR3 nucleotides read TGTGCCAGCAGTGATGTGGTCAGAAAAGCCAAAAACATTCAGTACTTC.

This clone was picked up one time. J is TRBJ2-2 and V is TRBV9; D possibly corresponds to TRBD2 (5 bases). Germline CDR1 reads SGDLS; CDR2 reads YYNGEE. The V end lost 0 bases, the J end lost 2 bases, and 8 bases lay between the germline ends. The CDR3 has 15 amino acids. CDR3 nucleotides: TGTGCCAGCAGCGTAGGTAGCGTTAACACCGGGGAGCTGTTTTTT. It codes for CASSVGSVNTGELFF.